This T cell receptor beta chain was documented in a study of shared clonotypes between healthy human individuals. The sample holds a few counts of this clone. Antigen: not known. Broader study findings: The sampled material consisted only of blood, and tissue repertoires are likely to differ.

V was trimmed by 1 base and J by 3 bases, leaving 4 bases between them. The germline gives CDR1 SNHLY, CDR2 FYNNEI. The CDR3 has 12 residues. Method: immunoSEQ multiplex PCR; TCRdb's copy keeps in-frame clones and lacks some. The sample holds about 1 million clones, 75% seen once. The sample was memory CD4+ T cells sorted from blood. Subset: CD45RA-negative fraction. This TCR derives from a man aged 18 to 30 in good health. This sequence joins TRBV2 and TRBJ2-7, with unresolved D. The CDR3 loop is CASSEGNYEQYF. The CDR3 DNA follows: TGTGCCAGCAGTGAAGGAAACTACGAGCAGTACTTC.